This TCR beta chain was documented in a study of cytomegalovirus exposure and HLA in healthy donors. Whole-study results and caveats: The study flagged roughly 150 TCR beta chains as cytomegalovirus-associated. The majority of TCR sequences were rare, yet some public TCRs appeared in many donors.

Germline values: CDR1 LGHNA, CDR2 YNFKEQ. V was pared by 11 bases and J by 3 bases, with 2 bases of the junction left unmatched. There are 12 residues in the CDR3. Profiling relied on immunoSEQ multiplex PCR, and the TCRdb table lists in-frame clones only, not all of them. The table has approximately 270,000 clones, almost 90% seen once. This clone came up a few times. The target antigen is unknown. Sequences were obtained from PBMCs. The rearrangement joins TRBV4-2 to TRBJ2-2; 8 positions match TRBD2. The TCR comes from a woman aged 18-35 years in good health and CMV-seronegative. The CDR3 DNA reads as TGTGCCTCGGGAGGGGACACCGGGGAGCTGTTTTTT. This gives the protein CASGGDTGELFF.